Presented here are 27 T cell receptor beta chains from one specimen sequenced in a study of blood T cell repertoires in COVID-19. Assay: immunoSEQ multiplex PCR; the TCRdb copy retains only in-frame clones and omits some. The data contain 80,000 to 100,000 clones, roughly 90% of them singletons. Specimen: peripheral blood. These receptors were obtained from a human donor with active COVID-19. The donor label of this sample is uncertain.

V gene TRBV18 combines with J gene TRBJ1-2, with D possibly being TRBD1 (6 bases). CDR1 is KGHSH and CDR2 is LQKENI in the germline V gene. This CDR3 is built from 18 residues. Trimming removed 1 base from V and 2 bases from J, with 20 bases in between. The CDR3 here is CASSPQFSGEFENYGYTF. As DNA, the CDR3 is TGTGCCAGCTCACCACAGTTTTCAGGGGAGTTTGAGAACTATGGCTACACCTTC.

The V gene is TRBV6-2 or TRBV6-3, the J gene TRBJ1-5, with a weak D call TRBD1 (5 bases). Trimming removed 4 bases at V and 7 bases at J, with 11 bases between. The CDR3 extends over 13 amino acids. Germline V gene data show CDR1 as MNHEY and CDR2 as SVGEGT. CDR3: CASSSGEEQPQHF. CDR3 sequence (DNA): TGTGCCAGCAGTTCGGGGGAGGAGCAGCCCCAGCATTTT.

V is TRBV7-2 and J is TRBJ2-1; 7 bases fit TRBD2. The CDR3 covers 15 residues. Germline V gene sequence: CDR1 SGHTA, CDR2 FQGNSA. V was pared by 4 bases and J by 2 bases, with 5 bases of the junction left unmatched. The CDR3 sequence: CASSSTGGPYNEQFF. CDR3 coding DNA: TGTGCCAGCAGCTCTACGGGGGGACCCTACAATGAGCAGTTCTTC.

The rearrangement links TRBV14 to TRBJ2-5, with TRBD1 identical over 8 bases. The CDR3 consists of 16 residues. V shed 1 base, J shed 1 base, and the junction held 5 bases outside the gene matches. Germline CDR1 and CDR2: SGHDN and FVKESK. CDR3 in amino acids: CASSQGRTGSQETQYF. Here the CDR3 DNA reads TGTGCCAGCAGCCAAGGGCGGACAGGGTCCCAAGAGACCCAGTACTTC.

V gene TRBV4-3 combines with J gene TRBJ2-2; D might be TRBD1 (5 bases). The CDR3 extends over 19 amino acids. Germline values: CDR1 LGHNA, CDR2 YSLEER. The V gene lost 0 bases and the J gene lost 0 bases, with 17 bases spanning the gap. Here the CDR3 reads CASSQDLWWVTANTGELFF. The CDR3 region has the DNA TGCGCCAGCAGCCAAGATCTGTGGTGGGTGACAGCGAACACCGGGGAGCTGTTTTTT.

The chain carries TRBV7-9 and TRBJ1-5, with 8 bases identical to TRBD1. The germline V gene has CDR1 SEHNR and CDR2 FQNEAQ (reference sequence). J gave up 3 bases and V 5 bases, and 9 bases lay outside the gene matches. This CDR3 has 16 residues. CDR3 region: CASSLGTGVLNQPQHF. The CDR3 coding sequence is TGTGCCAGCAGCCTCGGGACAGGAGTACTCAATCAGCCCCAGCATTTT. The full variable domain, completed using reference TRBV7-9 and TRBJ1-5, is DTGVSQNPRHKITKRGQNVTFRCDPISEHNRLYWYRQTLGQGPEFLTYFQNEAQLEKSRLLSDRFSAERPKGSFSTLEIQRTEQGDSAMYLCASSLGTGVLNQPQHFGDGTRLSIL.

The genes are TRBV10-1 and TRBJ2-1; 7 positions match TRBD1. Germline assignment: CDR1 WNHNN and CDR2 SYGVQD (reference sequence). With V trimmed by 5 bases and J by 6 bases, 7 bases remained unmatched. The CDR3 has 14 residues. The CDR3 spells CASSRDSGFNEQFF. The CDR3 nucleotides read TGCGCCAGCAGTAGGGACAGTGGTTTCAATGAGCAGTTCTTC.

This clone was recorded only once. V usage is TRBV11-3 and J usage is TRBJ2-1, with TRBD1 as a possible D gene (5 bases). The CDR3 is 14 residues long. V lost 2 bases and J lost 5, with 10 bases in between. CDR1 and CDR2 (germline): SGHNT, YENEEA. CDR3 sequence: CASSLRGYNNEQFF. CDR3 nucleotides: TGTGCCAGCAGCTTAAGGGGCTACAACAATGAGCAGTTCTTC.

This chain links TRBV6-5 with TRBJ1-1; possibly TRBD1 for D (5 bases). Trimming left V 8 bases short and J 6 bases short, with 16 bases between. Germline V gene lookup returns CDR1 MNHEY and CDR2 SVGAGI. The CDR3 is made up of 13 amino acids. DNA for the CDR3: TGTGCCAGCGGCCCGACGGGGGACCCTGAAGCTTTCTTT. Translation gives CASGPTGDPEAFF.

J is TRBJ2-3 and V is TRBV2; the match to TRBD2 covers 14 bases. Trimming removed 0 bases from V and 5 bases from J; junction bases left unmatched: 4. The CDR3 runs 17 residues. The germline gives CDR1 SNHLY, CDR2 FYNNEI. DNA of the CDR3: TGTGCCAGCAGTGAAGCGGGACTAGCGGGGGCAAGAGATACGCAGTATTTT. Protein product: CASSEAGLAGARDTQYF.

This chain joins TRBV2 and TRBJ2-5; TRBD1 matches 7 bases. The germline V gene has CDR1 SNHLY and CDR2 FYNNEI. The CDR3 sequence is 15 residues long. The trim removed 6 bases at V and 6 bases at J, leaving 13 bases unmatched. The CDR3 DNA follows: TGTGCCAGCAGGCTGGGACAGCCCATCGGCCAGACCCAGTACTTC. Translation: CASRLGQPIGQTQYF. The full variable domain, in which reference TRBV2 and TRBJ2-5 provide the parts outside the CDR3, is EPEVTQTPSHQVTQMGQEVILRCVPISNHLYFYWYRQILGQKVEFLVSFYNNEISEKSEIFDDQFSVERPDGSNFTLKIRSTKLEDSAMYFCASRLGQPIGQTQYFGPGTRLLVL.

CDR3 amino acids: CASRPLGLMNTEAFF. CDR3 DNA sequence: TGTGCCAGCAGACCGCTGGGGCTCATGAACACTGAAGCTTTCTTT. The chain links TRBV4-2 to TRBJ1-1; D is possibly TRBD1 (5 bases). Looked up from germline, CDR1 is LGHNA and CDR2 is YNFKEQ. The CDR3 contains 15 residues. The V end lost 6 bases, the J end lost 0 bases, and 14 bases lay between the germline ends.

This chain links TRBV28 with TRBJ2-7; a weak D match, TRBD1 (6 bases). The CDR3 runs to 15 residues. Germline-derived CDR1 and CDR2 are MDHEN and SYDVKM. The germline V and J ends were trimmed by 6 bases and 0 bases, with 15 bases remaining between them. CDR3 in amino acids: CASSPGQLSSYEQYF. The DNA for the CDR3 is TGTGCCAGCAGCCCGGGACAATTGAGCTCCTACGAGCAGTACTTC.

In the case of this clone: The identical CDR3 is also encoded by other nucleotide sequences in the sample. The gene calls are TRBV7-2 and TRBJ2-1; possible D gene TRBD2, 7 bases. This CDR3 region has 15 residues. The V end was cut by 0 bases, the J end by 3 bases, with 9 bases between. Germline CDR1 SGHTA, CDR2 FQGNSA. The CDR3, as DNA: TGTGCCAGCAGCTTAGCCGGGGGGCGCTACAATGAGCAGTTCTTC. Translation: CASSLAGGRYNEQFF.

The chain joins TRBV2 to TRBJ2-2; 9 nucleotides line up with TRBD2. J lost 2 bases, V lost 9 bases, and 7 bases had no gene match. Per the germline V gene, CDR1 is SNHLY and CDR2 is FYNNEI. The CDR3 contains 15 residues. CDR3 sequence (DNA): TGTGCCAGATCGCGGGGGGGACTAAACACCGGGGAGCTGTTTTTT. Translated, it gives CARSRGGLNTGELFF. Complete variable domain (other parts from reference TRBV2 and TRBJ2-2): EPEVTQTPSHQVTQMGQEVILRCVPISNHLYFYWYRQILGQKVEFLVSFYNNEISEKSEIFDDQFSVERPDGSNFTLKIRSTKLEDSAMYFCARSRGGLNTGELFFGEGSRLTVL.

The chain carries TRBV9 and TRBJ1-2, with D uncertain. Germline lookup yields CDR1 SGDLS and CDR2 YYNGEE. The V end lost 1 base, the J end lost 4 bases, and 14 bases lay between the germline ends. There are 15 residues in the CDR3. CDR3 DNA: TGTGCCAGCAGCGTAAGGGCCGCGGGCGCCTATGGCTACACCTTC. This encodes CASSVRAAGAYGYTF.

The J gene is TRBJ2-1, the V gene TRBV7-3; 7 bases line up with TRBD2. There are 16 residues in the CDR3. Germline V lookup: CDR1 SGHTA, CDR2 FQGTGA. Unmatched junction bases numbered 16, after V lost 6 bases and J lost 8 bases. CDR3 DNA: TGTGCCAGCAGTCCGATGTCTGGACTAGGAGTCTATGAGCAGTTCTTC. Translated: CASSPMSGLGVYEQFF. The full variable domain, in which reference TRBV7-3 and TRBJ2-1 provide the parts outside the CDR3, is GAGVSQTPSNKVTEKGKYVELRCDPISGHTALYWYRQSLGQGPEFLIYFQGTGAADDSGLPNDRFFAVRPEGSVSTLKIQRTERGDSAVYLCASSPMSGLGVYEQFFGPGTRLTVL.

The chain employs TRBV6-2 or TRBV6-3 and TRBJ1-4; 11 bases map to TRBD1. V shed 4 bases and J 7 bases; nucleotides not matched to a gene: 8. The CDR3 length is 16 residues. Looked up from germline, CDR1 is MNHEY and CDR2 is SVGEGT. CDR3 in amino acids: CASSSPDRGRGEKLFF. Written as DNA, the CDR3 is TGTGCCAGCAGTTCACCGGACAGGGGGCGCGGTGAAAAACTGTTTTTT.

CDR3 nucleotides: TGTGCCAGCAGCCCCGCGGGGGGGCCCCACGAGCAGTACTTC. Protein sequence: CASSPAGGPHEQYF. This chain joins TRBV7-6 and TRBJ2-7; 9 nucleotides line up with TRBD2. This CDR3 region has 14 residues. The V gene's germline CDR1 is SGHVS and CDR2 FNYEAQ. Trimming removed 5 bases from V and 5 bases from J; junction bases left unmatched: 7.

V gene TRBV11-2 combines with J gene TRBJ1-2, with unresolved D. Germline V gene sequence: CDR1 SGHAT, CDR2 FQNNGV. The ends were cut back, 1 base at V and 4 bases at J, with 16 bases in the middle. The CDR3 has 16 residues. The CDR3 spells CASSLGPGRGSYGYTF. The CDR3 DNA sequence: TGTGCCAGCAGCTTAGGCCCCGGGAGAGGGAGCTATGGCTACACCTTC.

The V gene is TRBV6-2 or TRBV6-3, the J gene TRBJ1-6; TRBD1 might be the D (6 bases). Trimming pared 6 bases from V and 4 bases from J, leaving 16 bases between. Per the germline V gene, CDR1 is MNHEY and CDR2 is SVGEGT. The CDR3 contains 16 residues. The CDR3 nucleotides are TGTGCCAGCAGCATCGGACAGCGACGTTATAATTCACCCCTCCACTTT. The encoded protein is CASSIGQRRYNSPLHF.

V and J are TRBV4-2 and TRBJ2-2; 7 bases are shared with TRBD1. V dropped 4 bases and J dropped 4; count of bases not matched to a gene: 9. The germline V gene has CDR1 LGHNA and CDR2 YNFKEQ. The CDR3 is 16 residues long. In nucleotides, the CDR3 is TGTGCCAGCAGCCTAGGGACAGCCAGACTCACCGGGGAGCTGTTTTTT. Residues: CASSLGTARLTGELFF.

The V call is TRBV6-1, the J call TRBJ1-2; D gene ambiguous. The CDR3 consists of 14 residues. Germline V CDR1 and CDR2: MNHNS, SASEGT. V was trimmed by 2 bases and J by 2 bases, leaving 9 bases between them. The chain's CDR3 is CASSESHRNYGYTF. The DNA for the CDR3 is TGTGCCAGCAGTGAATCCCACAGAAACTATGGCTACACCTTC.

The chain recombines TRBV18 with TRBJ2-7, with 7 bases matching TRBD2. V was pared by 0 bases and J by 3 bases, with 5 bases of the junction left unmatched. Germline-derived CDR1 and CDR2 are KGHSH and LQKENI. CDR3 length: 15 amino acids. The CDR3 DNA reads as TGTGCCAGCTCACCACCGGGAGGGTCGGGCTACGAGCAGTACTTC. It yields the protein CASSPPGGSGYEQYF. Variable domain in full (rest from reference TRBV18 and TRBJ2-7): NAGVMQNPRHLVRRRGQEARLRCSPMKGHSHVYWYRQLPEEGLKFMVYLQKENIIDESGMPKERFSAEFPKEGPSILRIQQVVRGDSAAYFCASSPPGGSGYEQYFGPGTRLTVT.

The chain is built from TRBV6-6 and TRBJ1-2; D unclear. The V end was cut by 4 bases, the J end by 3 bases, with 9 bases between. Germline V CDR1 and CDR2: MNHNY, SVGAGI (reference sequence). This CDR3 has 13 amino acids. The CDR3 DNA reads TGTGCCAGCAGTTTCAGTGAGGACTATGGCTACACCTTC. Its translation is CASSFSEDYGYTF.

This chain links TRBV2 with TRBJ1-5; the D gene is possibly TRBD1 (5 bases). Trimming took 4 bases from V and 4 from J, leaving 17 bases between them. This CDR3 has 16 residues. Germline V CDR1 and CDR2: SNHLY, FYNNEI. This CDR3 reads CASSGRAGQQNQPQHF. In DNA form, the CDR3 reads TGTGCCAGCAGTGGGAGGGCGGGGCAACAAAATCAGCCCCAGCATTTT.

The rearrangement joins TRBV5-4 to TRBJ1-2, with D possibly TRBD1 on 6 matching bases. V was cut by 4 bases and J by 6 bases, with 19 bases left in between. From germline, CDR1 is SGHNT and CDR2 YYREEE (reference sequence). The length of the CDR3 is 15 residues. The CDR3 protein is CASSPRPNRVDGYTF. In DNA form, the CDR3 reads TGTGCCAGCAGCCCCCGACCGAACAGGGTGGATGGCTACACCTTC.